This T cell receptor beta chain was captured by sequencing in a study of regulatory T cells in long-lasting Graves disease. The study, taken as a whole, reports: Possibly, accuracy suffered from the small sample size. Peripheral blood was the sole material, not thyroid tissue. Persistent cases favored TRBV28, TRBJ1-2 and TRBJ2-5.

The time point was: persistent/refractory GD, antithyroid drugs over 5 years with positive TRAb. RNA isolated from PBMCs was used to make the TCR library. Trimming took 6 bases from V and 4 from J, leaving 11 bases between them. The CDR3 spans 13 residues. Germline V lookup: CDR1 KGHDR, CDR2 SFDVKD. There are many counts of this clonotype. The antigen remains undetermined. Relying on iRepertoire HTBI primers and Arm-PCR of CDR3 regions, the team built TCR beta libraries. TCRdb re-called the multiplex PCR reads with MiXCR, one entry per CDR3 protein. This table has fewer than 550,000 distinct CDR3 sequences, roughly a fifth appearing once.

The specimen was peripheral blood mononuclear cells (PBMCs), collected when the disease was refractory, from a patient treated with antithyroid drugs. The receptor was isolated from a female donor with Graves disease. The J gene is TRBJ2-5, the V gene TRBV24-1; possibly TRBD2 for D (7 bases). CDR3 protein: CATSRRGGETQYF. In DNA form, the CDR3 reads TGTGCCACCAGTCGGAGGGGGGGAGAGACCCAGTACTTC.